The clone carrying this T cell receptor (beta chain) showed up many times. Antigen unknown. TCRdb passed the 5' RACE reads through MiXCR, listing each CDR3 protein once. The data hold approximately 350,000 distinct CDR3 sequences, with about an eighth observed a single time. These data come from a study of T-cell memory formation after mild COVID-19. At the level of the study: Each donor largely had its own TCR clusters. Whole-study results and caveats: Clones contracting across day 15 to 85 had a balanced CD4/CD8 profile; later expanding clones leaned CD4+.

Germline V lookup: CDR1 SGHRS, CDR2 YFSETQ. The CDR3 totals 17 residues. Trimming took off 8 bases at V and 2 bases at J, with 25 bases between the two ends. The gene calls are TRBV5-1 and TRBJ1-2, with a tentative D call TRBD1 (6 bases). The receptor was derived from a man younger than 30 who had mild COVID-19 (a few samples of this study predate the infection). Cell type and time point are not known. The sample comprised PBMCs or a T cell subset sorted from them (not recorded which). CDR3 nucleotides: TGCGCCAGTACTCAATTCGGGACCCTAGGGGGAAACTATGGCTACACCTTC. It is translated as CASTQFGTLGGNYGYTF.